These 7 T cell receptor beta chains came from one sample sequenced in a study of shared clonotypes between healthy human individuals. The data were produced by immunoSEQ multiplex PCR, yet TCRdb's version contains in-frame clones alone and is incomplete. Of hundreds of thousands of clones in the sample, around 96% were seen once. Naive CD8 cells lacked CD45RO and underwent positive selection for CCR7, leaving out terminally differentiated effector memory CD45RA+ cells. Sequencing input: naive CD8+ T cells sorted from blood. These receptors were taken from a man aged 30 to 45 in good health.

The chain uses TRBV6-1 and TRBJ2-7; D gene unclear. CDR3 length: 14 residues. Trimming stripped 2 bases from V and 3 bases from J, with 11 bases between. The germline V gene has CDR1 MNHNS and CDR2 SASEGT. The CDR3 region has the DNA TGTGCCAGCAGTGAACTTCCGTGGGGCTACGAGCAGTACTTC. It encodes CASSELPWGYEQYF.

The count of this clone is one. The rearrangement joins TRBV2 to TRBJ2-7, with 8 bases identical to TRBD1. The CDR3 sequence is 12 residues long. Germline V gives CDR1 SNHLY, CDR2 FYNNEI. After removal of 9 bases from V and 3 bases from J, the junction contained 4 bases not matched to a gene. The CDR3 loop is CASQDRVYEQYF. The CDR3 DNA sequence: TGTGCCAGTCAGGACAGGGTCTACGAGCAGTACTTC.

The chain combines TRBV6-6 with TRBJ2-7; 10 nucleotides match TRBD1. Germline values: CDR1 MNHNY, CDR2 SVGAGI (reference sequence). Trimming at V came to 4 bases and at J to 2 bases, leaving 5 bases not matched to a gene. The length of the CDR3 is 15 residues. DNA of the CDR3: TGTGCCAGCAGTTTCGGACAGGGGGTAACCTACGAGCAGTACTTC. Translation gives CASSFGQGVTYEQYF.

The chain recombines TRBV5-4 with TRBJ2-3; the D is unclear. The CDR3 has 17 residues. CDR1 is SGHNT and CDR2 is YYREEE in the germline V gene (reference sequence). Trimming stripped 6 bases from V and 2 bases from J, with 22 bases between. CDR3 protein: CASNFVGLGSYTDTQYF. CDR3 in DNA: TGTGCCAGCAATTTTGTCGGCCTGGGAAGTTACACAGATACGCAGTATTTT.

The chain employs TRBV2 and TRBJ2-7; 8 bases are a match to TRBD1. The CDR3 extends over 15 amino acids. The germline V gene encodes CDR1 SNHLY and CDR2 FYNNEI. V shed 3 bases, J shed 4 bases, and the junction held 8 bases outside the gene matches. CDR3 nucleotides: TGTGCCAGCAGTGATTTTCCAGGGGGCCAGTACGAGCAGTACTTC. It encodes CASSDFPGGQYEQYF.

J is TRBJ1-5 and V is TRBV6-5; no clear D gene. There are 13 residues in the CDR3. Germline V gene data show CDR1 as MNHEY and CDR2 as SVGAGI. V lost 3 bases and J lost 3, with 6 bases in between. The CDR3 here is CASSYNYNQPQHF. The DNA for the CDR3 is TGTGCCAGCAGTTATAACTACAATCAGCCCCAGCATTTT.

The chain carries TRBV19 and TRBJ1-4; no clear D gene. Per the germline V gene, CDR1 is LNHDA and CDR2 is SQIVND (reference sequence). Trimming removed 4 bases at V and 12 bases at J, with 12 bases between. The CDR3 extends over 12 amino acids. The CDR3 is CASSTNVQELFF. The DNA for the CDR3 is TGTGCCAGTAGTACGAACGTCCAGGAACTGTTTTTT. The whole variable domain, filled in from reference TRBV19 and TRBJ1-4, reads DGGITQSPKYLFRKEGQNVTLSCEQNLNHDAMYWYRQDPGQGLRLIYYSQIVNDFQKGDIAEGYSVSREKKESFPLTVTSAQKNPTAFYLCASSTNVQELFFGSGTQLSVL.